One T cell receptor beta chain is described in this entry. This record comes from a study of blood T cell repertoires in COVID-19. On the study more broadly: Italy, Spain and the United States were the sources of the convalescent and acute COVID-19 samples. From T cells, B-cell-depleted T cells, or PBMCs came the material, which was cDNA or gDNA.

Per the authors' pipeline: Nucleated cell counts were estimated from reference gene primer amplification. Profiled with immunoSEQ multiplex PCR; TCRdb holds only in-frame clones, not every one. V and J calls plus clone size are reproduced from that table; the DNA served to infer D and trimming. The sample lists 150,000 to 200,000 clones, about nine tenths occurring once. There are 15 residues in the CDR3. Looked up from germline, CDR1 is SGHAT and CDR2 is FQNNGV. Deletions cut 0 bases from V and 2 bases from J, with 11 bases between. The sequenced material came from peripheral blood. This chain links TRBV11-2 with TRBJ2-7; no clear D gene. This TCR came from a man between 18 and 35 years old who had recovered from COVID-19. Here the CDR3 DNA reads TGTGCCAGCAGCTTAGATCCGACTGCTGCCTACGAGCAGTACTTC. Its translation is CASSLDPTAAYEQYF.